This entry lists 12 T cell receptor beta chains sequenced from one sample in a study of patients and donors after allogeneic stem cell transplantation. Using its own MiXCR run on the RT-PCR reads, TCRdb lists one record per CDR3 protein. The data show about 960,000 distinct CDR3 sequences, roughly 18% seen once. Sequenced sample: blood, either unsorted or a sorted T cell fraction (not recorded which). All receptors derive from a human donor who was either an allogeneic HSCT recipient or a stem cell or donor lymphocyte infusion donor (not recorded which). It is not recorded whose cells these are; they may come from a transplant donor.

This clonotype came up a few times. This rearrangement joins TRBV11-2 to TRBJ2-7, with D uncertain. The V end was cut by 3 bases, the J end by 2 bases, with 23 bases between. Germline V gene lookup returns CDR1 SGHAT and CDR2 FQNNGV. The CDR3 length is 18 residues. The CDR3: CASSFKPPSPLTTYEQYF. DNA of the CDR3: TGTGCCAGCAGCTTTAAGCCCCCATCACCTCTAACTACCTACGAGCAGTACTTC. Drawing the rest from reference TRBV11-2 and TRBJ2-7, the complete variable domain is EAGVAQSPRYKIIEKRQSVAFWCNPISGHATLYWYQQILGQGPKLLIQFQNNGVVDDSQLPKDRFSAERLKGVDSTLKIQPAKLEDSAVYLCASSFKPPSPLTTYEQYFGPGTRLTVT.

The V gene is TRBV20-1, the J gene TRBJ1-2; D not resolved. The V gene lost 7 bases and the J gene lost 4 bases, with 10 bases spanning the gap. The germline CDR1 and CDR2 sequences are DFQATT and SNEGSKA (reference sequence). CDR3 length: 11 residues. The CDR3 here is CSVLGPYGYTF. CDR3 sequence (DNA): TGCAGTGTTCTTGGACCCTATGGCTACACCTTC.

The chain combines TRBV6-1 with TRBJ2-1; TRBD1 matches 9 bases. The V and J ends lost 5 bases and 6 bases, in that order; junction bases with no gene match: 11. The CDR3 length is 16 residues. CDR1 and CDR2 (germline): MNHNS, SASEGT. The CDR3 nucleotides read TGTGCCAGCAGTCCTCTGGGACAGGGAGCCTTCAATGAGCAGTTCTTC. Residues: CASSPLGQGAFNEQFF.

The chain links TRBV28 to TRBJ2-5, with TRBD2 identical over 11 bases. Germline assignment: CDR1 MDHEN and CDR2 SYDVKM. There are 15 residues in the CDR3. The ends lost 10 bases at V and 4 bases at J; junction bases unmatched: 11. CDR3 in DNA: TGTGCCACCATAGTAGCGGGAGGGACTGGAGAGACCCAGTACTTC. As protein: CATIVAGGTGETQYF.

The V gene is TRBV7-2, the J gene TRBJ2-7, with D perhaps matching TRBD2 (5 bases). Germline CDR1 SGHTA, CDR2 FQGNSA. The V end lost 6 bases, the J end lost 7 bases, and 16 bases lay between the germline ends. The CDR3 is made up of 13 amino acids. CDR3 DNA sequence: TGTGCCAGCAGTACACTCACCCGGGGTGAGCAGTACTTC. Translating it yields CASSTLTRGEQYF. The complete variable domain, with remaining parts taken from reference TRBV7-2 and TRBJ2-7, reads GAGVSQSPSNKVTEKGKDVELRCDPISGHTALYWYRQSLGQGLEFLIYFQGNSAPDKSGLPSDRFSAERTGGSVSTLTIQRTQQEDSAVYLCASSTLTRGEQYFGPGTRLTVT.

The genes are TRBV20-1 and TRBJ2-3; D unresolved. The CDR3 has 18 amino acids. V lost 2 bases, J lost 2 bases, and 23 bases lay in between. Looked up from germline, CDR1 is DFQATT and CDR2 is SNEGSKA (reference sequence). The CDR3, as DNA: TGCAGTGCTAGACCATCGGGCAGCGCCCGTCTAGTCACAGATACGCAGTATTTT. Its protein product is CSARPSGSARLVTDTQYF.

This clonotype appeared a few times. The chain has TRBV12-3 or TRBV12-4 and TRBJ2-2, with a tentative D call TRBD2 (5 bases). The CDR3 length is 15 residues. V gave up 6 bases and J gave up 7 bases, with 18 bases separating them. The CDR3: CASRRGKEEVGELFF. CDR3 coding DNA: TGTGCCAGCAGACGGGGTAAAGAAGAAGTCGGGGAGCTGTTTTTT.

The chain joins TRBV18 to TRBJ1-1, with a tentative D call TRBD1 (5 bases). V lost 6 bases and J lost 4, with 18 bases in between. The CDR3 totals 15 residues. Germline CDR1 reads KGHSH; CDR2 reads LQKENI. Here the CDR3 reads CASSPGGVWRTEAFF. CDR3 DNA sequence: TGTGCCAGCTCTCCCGGAGGGGTTTGGCGCACTGAAGCTTTCTTT.

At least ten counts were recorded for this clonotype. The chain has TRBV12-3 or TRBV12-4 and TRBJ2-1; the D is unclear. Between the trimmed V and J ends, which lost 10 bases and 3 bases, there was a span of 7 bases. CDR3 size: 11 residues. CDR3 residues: CATSLYNEQFF. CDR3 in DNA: TGTGCCACCTCTCTCTACAATGAGCAGTTCTTC.

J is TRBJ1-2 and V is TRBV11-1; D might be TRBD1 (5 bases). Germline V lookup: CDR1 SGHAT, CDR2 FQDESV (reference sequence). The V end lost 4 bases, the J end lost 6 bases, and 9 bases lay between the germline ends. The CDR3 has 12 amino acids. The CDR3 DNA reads TGTGCCAGCAGCTCCGAAGGGGATGGCTACACCTTC. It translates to CASSSEGDGYTF.

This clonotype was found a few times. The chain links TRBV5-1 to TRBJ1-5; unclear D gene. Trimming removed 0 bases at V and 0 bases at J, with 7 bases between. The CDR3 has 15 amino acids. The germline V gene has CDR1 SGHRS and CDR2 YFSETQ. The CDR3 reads CASSLDSGSNQPQHF. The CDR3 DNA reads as TGCGCCAGCAGCTTGGATAGTGGTAGCAATCAGCCCCAGCATTTT. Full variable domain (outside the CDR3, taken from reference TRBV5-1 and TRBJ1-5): KAGVTQTPRYLIKTRGQQVTLSCSPISGHRSVSWYQQTPGQGLQFLFEYFSETQRNKGNFPGRFSGRQFSNSRSEMNVSTLELGDSALYLCASSLDSGSNQPQHFGDGTRLSIL.

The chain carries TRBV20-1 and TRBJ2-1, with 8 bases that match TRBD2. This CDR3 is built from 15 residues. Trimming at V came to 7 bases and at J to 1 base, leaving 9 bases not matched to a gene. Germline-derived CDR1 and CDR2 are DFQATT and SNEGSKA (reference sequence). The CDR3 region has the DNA TGCAGTGTTGCGGGAGGTACAAGTTCCTACAATGAGCAGTTCTTC. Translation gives CSVAGGTSSYNEQFF.